This T cell receptor (beta chain) comes out of a study of OX40 agonist ivuxolimab in advanced cancers. Study-wide background: Prior anti-PD-1, anti-PD-L1 or anti-CTLA-4 therapy was allowed; approximately 41% had some. Study-wide points: The average count of expanded clones was higher among CD8+ T cells than among CD4+. The investigators did not determine what antigen specificity the expanded peripheral T cells had.

The CDR3 is 16 residues long. Deletions cut 1 base from V and 3 bases from J, with 17 bases between. Germline CDR1 reads SGHDT; CDR2 reads YYEEEE. Assay: immunoSEQ multiplex PCR; the TCRdb copy retains only in-frame clones and omits some. The sample lists more than 70,000 clones, 85% to 95% seen once, with more than 13% in the top ten. A remark on this clone: Antigen: not known.

The input for sequencing was CD4+ or CD8+ T cells sorted from blood, taken in a trial of the OX40 agonist ivuxolimab. The chain combines TRBV5-6 with TRBJ2-7, with D possibly called TRBD1 or TRBD2 (7 bases each). The sequence was obtained from an adult with an advanced solid tumor such as melanoma, head and neck, liver or kidney cancer. CDR3 amino acids: CASSLYGVRGGYEQYF. The CDR3 nucleotides are TGTGCCAGCAGCTTGTACGGTGTCAGGGGGGGCTACGAGCAGTACTTC.